The entry that follows covers one T cell receptor beta chain sequence. The sample is drawn from a study of blood T cell repertoires in COVID-19. Sequencing used immunoSEQ multiplex PCR; TCRdb keeps in-frame clones, though not all of them. Among about 39,000 clones, around 85% were seen once, and the ten largest hold about 4.2%. V lost 6 bases, J lost 7 bases, and 10 bases stayed unmatched. The CDR3 runs to 14 residues. Germline loops: CDR1 MNHEY, CDR2 SVGAGI. The receptor was isolated from a man aged 55 to 69 with acute or convalescent COVID-19. V is TRBV6-5 and J is TRBJ1-2, with TRBD1 matching 8 bases. Sequencing was carried out using peripheral blood. The CDR3, as DNA: TGTGCCAGCAGATTGGACAGGGCGAGTGGTGGCTACACCTTC. Translated, it gives CASRLDRASGGYTF.